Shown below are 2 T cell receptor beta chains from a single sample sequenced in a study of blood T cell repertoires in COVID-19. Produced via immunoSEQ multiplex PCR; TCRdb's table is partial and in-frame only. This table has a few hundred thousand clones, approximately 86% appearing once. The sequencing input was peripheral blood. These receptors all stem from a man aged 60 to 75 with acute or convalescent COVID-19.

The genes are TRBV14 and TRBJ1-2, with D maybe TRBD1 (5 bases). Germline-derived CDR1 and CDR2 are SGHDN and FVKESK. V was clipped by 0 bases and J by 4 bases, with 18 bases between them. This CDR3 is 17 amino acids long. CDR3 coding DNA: TGTGCCAGCAGCCAAGATCCAGTGGTGCGGACAAGCTATGGCTACACCTTC. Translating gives CASSQDPVVRTSYGYTF. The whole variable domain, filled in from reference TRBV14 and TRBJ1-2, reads EAGVTQFPSHSVIEKGQTVTLRCDPISGHDNLYWYRRVMGKEIKFLLHFVKESKQDESGMPNNRFLAERTGGTYSTLKVQPAELEDSGVYFCASSQDPVVRTSYGYTFGSGTRLTVV.

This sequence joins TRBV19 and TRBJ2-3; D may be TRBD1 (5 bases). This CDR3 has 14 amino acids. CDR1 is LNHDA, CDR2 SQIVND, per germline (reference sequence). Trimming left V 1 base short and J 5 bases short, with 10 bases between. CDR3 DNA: TGTGCCAGTAGTATAGGACAGAACTTAGATACGCAGTATTTT. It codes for CASSIGQNLDTQYF.